Given below is one TCR beta chain in context. During active infection, Seattle patients enrolled and were then monitored through disease. This sample was included in a study of blood T cell repertoires in COVID-19. The CDR3 sequence is 16 residues long. Germline CDR1 SGDLS, CDR2 YYNGEE. Trimming cost V 3 bases and J 2 bases, with 16 bases left between them. How the authors handled the data: Scientists estimated how many nucleated cells there were by amplifying reference gene primers. This table comes from immunoSEQ multiplex PCR, and its TCRdb copy is limited to in-frame clones, with some not included. That table is the source of V, J and clone size, and D and trimming were worked out from the DNA. The table includes about 370,000 clones, 89% detected once.

The gene calls are TRBV9 and TRBJ2-3; a weak D match, TRBD2 (6 bases). Sample: peripheral blood. The source is a woman aged 25-40 years with COVID-19, enrolled during active disease. Written as DNA, the CDR3 is TGTGCCAGCAGCGGCCGTTTGAGGGAGGTCACAGATACGCAGTATTTT. This codes for CASSGRLREVTDTQYF.